A single sample is the source of the 22 T cell receptor beta chains below, sequenced in a study of shared clonotypes between healthy human individuals (dated by TCRdb to the early 2020s). The method behind the library was the immunoSEQ multiplex PCR assay. Drawn from immuneACCESS, this table holds only the in-frame rearrangements with V and J called that TCRdb kept. Clones are partly lost; checked studies trace under half to an unresolved V gene and leave the rest unexplained. In this sample the table shows about 1.4 million clones, roughly 96% of which occur a single time. Clones ranked in the top ten supply roughly 1.2% of the sample. Sequenced material: naive CD4+ T cells sorted from blood. Reading the label with the study, this specimen's cell subset or site is: CD45RA+ positively selected. The origin of the receptors is a man in his thirties or forties in good health.

The chain links TRBV2 to TRBJ1-1; D uncertain. Between the trimmed V and J ends, which lost 7 bases and 1 base, there was a span of 7 bases. Germline assignment: CDR1 SNHLY and CDR2 FYNNEI. This CDR3 is 12 amino acids long. The DNA of the CDR3 is TGTGCCAGCAAAGTCGGGAACACTGAAGCTTTCTTT. As protein: CASKVGNTEAFF.

V usage is TRBV6-4 and J usage is TRBJ2-1; TRBD2 matches at 7 bases. V lost 2 bases to trimming and J lost 8 bases; unmatched junction nucleotides: 12. This CDR3 region has 16 residues. In germline, CDR1 is MRHNA, CDR2 SNTAGT. The CDR3: CASSDPFHRLAHEQFF. The DNA for the CDR3 is TGTGCCAGCAGTGACCCGTTTCATAGACTAGCCCATGAGCAGTTCTTC.

This clone was observed a handful of times. The chain links TRBV18 to TRBJ1-2; D is uncertain. Trimming pared 4 bases from V and 6 bases from J, leaving 12 bases between. Per the germline V gene, CDR1 is KGHSH and CDR2 is LQKENI. The CDR3 is made up of 13 amino acids. The CDR3: CASSRRDFDGYTF. In DNA, the CDR3 is TGTGCCAGCTCACGAAGGGATTTTGATGGCTACACCTTC.

The CDR3 loop reads CASSRAGLGNTIYF. CDR3 coding DNA: TGTGCCAGCAGCCGGGCCGGGCTTGGAAACACCATATATTTT. The J gene is TRBJ1-3, the V gene TRBV5-8; no firm D call. In germline, CDR1 is SGHTS, CDR2 YDEGEE. V lost 4 bases and J 3 bases, leaving 11 bases between the germline ends. This CDR3 region has 14 residues.

In its sample, this clone was seen once. The chain couples TRBV2 to TRBJ2-3; D uncertain. CDR1 SNHLY and CDR2 FYNNEI come from the germline V gene. The CDR3 length is 12 residues. Trimming stripped 6 bases from V and 1 base from J, with 5 bases between. The DNA of the CDR3 is TGTGCCAGCAGGACTGGCACAGATACGCAGTATTTT. This codes for CASRTGTDTQYF.

This rearrangement joins TRBV7-2 to TRBJ2-7; tentatively, D is TRBD2 (5 bases). V dropped 1 base and J dropped 5 bases, with 12 bases sitting between them. Germline-derived CDR1 and CDR2 are SGHTA and FQGNSA. The CDR3 runs 14 residues. CDR3 nucleotides: TGTGCCAGCAGCTTAGAGTCGGCTAGCCACGAGCAGTACTTC. Protein: CASSLESASHEQYF.

This chain connects TRBV15 to TRBJ2-2; maybe TRBD2 (6 bases). Trimming left V 3 bases short and J 3 bases short, with 11 bases between. From germline, CDR1 is LNHNV and CDR2 YYDKDF (reference sequence). CDR3 length: 15 residues. The CDR3 bases are TGTGCCACCAGCAGGGGACCGGGGGACACCGGGGAGCTGTTTTTT. It specifies CATSRGPGDTGELFF.

The chain couples TRBV6-1 to TRBJ1-3, with 8 bases fitting TRBD1. Losses at the gene ends were 6 bases for V and 4 bases for J; bases not matched to a gene: 8. The CDR3 totals 15 residues. Germline values: CDR1 MNHNS, CDR2 SASEGT. CDR3: CASSDRGIGGNTIYF. CDR3 in DNA: TGTGCCAGCAGCGACAGGGGAATTGGAGGAAACACCATATATTTT.

The V and J genes are TRBV6-5 and TRBJ1-1; D perhaps matches TRBD1 (5 bases). CDR3 length: 14 amino acids. CDR1 MNHEY and CDR2 SVGAGI come from the germline V gene. Trimming removed 2 bases at V and 0 bases at J, with 7 bases between. This chain's CDR3 is CASSYDSMNTEAFF. The CDR3 nucleotides are TGTGCCAGCAGTTACGACAGTATGAACACTGAAGCTTTCTTT.

V is TRBV7-2 and J is TRBJ1-5; D is unclear. CDR1 SGHTA and CDR2 FQGNSA come from the germline V gene. Trimming took 1 base from V and 4 from J, leaving 8 bases between them. The CDR3 has 14 residues. CDR3 amino acids: CASSLVPGNQPQHF. CDR3 nucleotide sequence: TGTGCCAGCAGCTTAGTGCCAGGAAATCAGCCCCAGCATTTT. The entire variable domain, with the rest obtained from reference TRBV7-2 and TRBJ1-5, is as follows: GAGVSQSPSNKVTEKGKDVELRCDPISGHTALYWYRQSLGQGLEFLIYFQGNSAPDKSGLPSDRFSAERTGGSVSTLTIQRTQQEDSAVYLCASSLVPGNQPQHFGDGTRLSIL.

This chain uses TRBV5-1 with TRBJ2-7; a possible D gene is TRBD2 (6 bases). The CDR3 covers 15 residues. The germline gives CDR1 SGHRS, CDR2 YFSETQ. Trimming pared 0 bases from V and 3 bases from J, leaving 13 bases between. The chain's CDR3 is CASSLAASVSYEQYF. The CDR3 nucleotides read TGCGCCAGCAGCTTGGCCGCTAGCGTGAGCTACGAGCAGTACTTC.

The chain is built from TRBV7-2 and TRBJ2-3; the D is unclear. Germline-derived CDR1 and CDR2 are SGHTA and FQGNSA. V lost 1 base to trimming and J lost 6 bases, with 11 bases between them. The CDR3 runs 14 residues. The CDR3: CASSLDPSSDTQYF. In nucleotides, the CDR3 is TGTGCCAGCAGCTTAGATCCATCGTCCGATACGCAGTATTTT.

The gene calls are TRBV2 and TRBJ2-4; D might be TRBD2 (5 bases). Germline V gene data show CDR1 as SNHLY and CDR2 as FYNNEI. CDR3 length: 12 residues. V lost 5 bases, J lost 6 bases, and 8 bases lay in between. CDR3: CASSNSGNIQYF. The CDR3 DNA follows: TGTGCCAGCAGTAACAGCGGAAACATTCAGTACTTC. Full variable domain (outside the CDR3, taken from reference TRBV2 and TRBJ2-4): EPEVTQTPSHQVTQMGQEVILRCVPISNHLYFYWYRQILGQKVEFLVSFYNNEISEKSEIFDDQFSVERPDGSNFTLKIRSTKLEDSAMYFCASSNSGNIQYFGAGTRLSVL.

In this sample, this clone turned up once. The gene calls are TRBV5-8 and TRBJ2-6; D is uncertain. V lost 4 bases and J 4 bases, leaving 9 bases between the germline ends. This CDR3 region has 14 residues. Per germline, CDR1 SGHTS and CDR2 YDEGEE. CDR3 DNA sequence: TGTGCCAGCAGCCACCCCTTAGGGGCCAACGTCCTGACTTTC. It specifies CASSHPLGANVLTF.

This clone has only one observation. The V call is TRBV19, the J call TRBJ2-1; D perhaps matches TRBD1 (8 bases). V dropped 5 bases and J dropped 7 bases, with 18 bases sitting between them. The CDR3 is 15 amino acids. Germline V gene data show CDR1 as LNHDA and CDR2 as SQIVND (reference sequence). The CDR3 sequence: CASSRTGRVINEQFF. The CDR3 nucleotides read TGTGCCAGTAGTCGGACAGGGAGGGTTATAAATGAGCAGTTCTTC.

Details on this clone: Other DNA sequences in this sample translate to the same CDR3. The rearrangement joins TRBV5-6 to TRBJ2-7; 7 bases map to TRBD2. Germline-derived CDR1 and CDR2 are SGHDT and YYEEEE. This CDR3 has 15 residues. V lost 0 bases, J lost 0 bases, and 3 bases stayed unmatched. CDR3 sequence: CASSLEASGSYEQYF. The CDR3 nucleotides are TGTGCCAGCAGCTTGGAAGCTAGCGGCTCCTACGAGCAGTACTTC.

The chain uses TRBV27 and TRBJ1-5, with 8 nucleotides matching TRBD1. Germline V gene data show CDR1 as MNHEY and CDR2 as SMNVEV (reference sequence). This CDR3 is 16 amino acids long. Germline trimming cut 6 bases from V and 3 bases from J; bases unmatched to any gene: 10. The CDR3: CASRLGGQELNQPQHF. In nucleotides, the CDR3 is TGTGCCAGCAGGTTAGGGGGACAGGAACTCAATCAGCCCCAGCATTTT.

This chain links TRBV18 with TRBJ1-4; no definite D call. The CDR3 covers 13 residues. The germline CDR1 and CDR2 sequences are KGHSH and LQKENI. V was trimmed by 8 bases and J by 5 bases, leaving 12 bases between them. This chain's CDR3 is CASLTDLNEKLFF. The CDR3 DNA reads TGTGCCAGCCTGACTGACCTAAATGAAAAACTGTTTTTT.

V usage is TRBV28 and J usage is TRBJ2-2; D unclear. Between the trimmed V and J ends, which lost 1 base and 7 bases, there was a span of 10 bases. CDR1 and CDR2 from the germline V gene are MDHEN and SYDVKM. The CDR3 runs 14 residues. The CDR3 reads CASSLLGTIGELFF. CDR3 in DNA: TGTGCCAGCAGTTTATTGGGTACGATCGGGGAGCTGTTTTTT.

The V call is TRBV2, the J call TRBJ2-3; D is uncertain. CDR3 length: 15 amino acids. Germline lookup yields CDR1 SNHLY and CDR2 FYNNEI. V was cut by 4 bases and J by 0 bases, with 11 bases left in between. The CDR3 sequence is CASSGQPRSTDTQYF. CDR3 sequence (DNA): TGTGCCAGCAGTGGTCAGCCCCGTAGCACAGATACGCAGTATTTT. Drawing the rest from reference TRBV2 and TRBJ2-3, the complete variable domain is EPEVTQTPSHQVTQMGQEVILRCVPISNHLYFYWYRQILGQKVEFLVSFYNNEISEKSEIFDDQFSVERPDGSNFTLKIRSTKLEDSAMYFCASSGQPRSTDTQYFGPGTRLTVL.

V gene TRBV6-1 combines with J gene TRBJ1-2; D unresolved. From germline, CDR1 is MNHNS and CDR2 SASEGT. This CDR3 region has 14 residues. V gave up 0 bases and J gave up 8 bases, with 13 bases separating them. The CDR3 loop is CASSEAGGVTGYTF. The CDR3 nucleotides are TGTGCCAGCAGTGAAGCCGGAGGTGTGACGGGCTACACCTTC.

This chain uses TRBV5-4 with TRBJ1-1; 7 positions agree with TRBD1. Germline V gives CDR1 SGHNT, CDR2 YYREEE (reference sequence). The CDR3 runs to 16 residues. The trim removed 0 bases at V and 0 bases at J, leaving 5 bases unmatched. In DNA, the CDR3 is TGTGCCAGCAGCTTGGGGGGGGGACAGTTGAACACTGAAGCTTTCTTT. Protein sequence: CASSLGGGQLNTEAFF.